Included here is one T cell receptor (beta chain) sequence, with context. Its antigen is not identified. PCR involved 60 Vbeta and 13 Jbeta primers. Sequencing used immunoSEQ multiplex PCR; TCRdb keeps in-frame clones, though not all of them. The sample has about 110,000 clones; about 80% are singletons. The data were obtained in a study of cytomegalovirus exposure and HLA in healthy donors. Study-level background: An earlier analysis found 110 million or so unique TCR beta sequences from about 190 million T cells.

CDR1 and CDR2 (germline): LNHDA, SQIVND (reference sequence). The CDR3 runs 15 residues. Trimming removed 0 bases from V and 5 bases from J, with 11 bases in between. Study-wide findings and caveats: Judged likely to be a sequencing artifact was a cluster of highly shared sequence variants. Data from an earlier analysis indicated that most TCR beta V segments were productive either about 90% or about 30% of the time.

Sequenced input: PBMCs. This TCR was sampled from a man aged 25 to 40 in good health and CMV-seropositive. The chain carries TRBV19 and TRBJ1-5; the D is unclear. The CDR3 loop reads CASSIDGEYYQPQHF. As DNA, the CDR3 is TGTGCCAGTAGTATAGATGGGGAGTACTATCAGCCCCAGCATTTT.